This T cell receptor (beta chain) was recovered during a study of blood T cell repertoires in COVID-19. About the study: Sources were T cells, B-cell-depleted T cells, or PBMCs; the material itself was cDNA or gDNA.

Some clones are missing from TCRdb's copy, which holds only in-frame ones; the method was immunoSEQ multiplex PCR. The profile covers roughly 200,000 clones, with roughly 83% appearing a single time and 4.5% to 7% taken by the ten largest. Germline V CDR1 and CDR2: LNHDA, SQIVND (reference sequence). V lost 8 bases, J lost 1 base, and 12 bases lay in between. The CDR3 loop spans 14 amino acids. Sequencing was done on a sample of PBMCs or T cells enriched from blood (not recorded which). The chain links TRBV19 to TRBJ2-1; D call uncertain. The origin of this receptor is a middle-aged man with acute COVID-19. CDR3 sequence reads: CASVRSSSYNEQFF. For the CDR3, the DNA is TGTGCCAGTGTGAGGTCTTCATCCTACAATGAGCAGTTCTTC.